The T cell receptor (beta chain) under discussion was sequenced for a study of T cell repertoires in cytomegalovirus infection. Across the study: Peptides in the study included HLA-C-restricted and HLA-B-restricted CMV epitopes. Shared public TCR beta signatures pointed to both CMV infection and a matching HLA type.

This clonotype has only a few counts. Its specificity is unknown. Study-wide results and caveats: There were HLA-C-restricted CMV-specific TCR beta clonotypes dominating the ex vivo response.

This CDR3 is 15 amino acids long. The V and J ends lost 5 bases and 0 bases respectively, with 13 bases between them. CDR1 is MNHNY and CDR2 is SVGAGI in the germline V gene (reference sequence). Each CDR3 protein gets one entry after TCRdb re-called the reads with MiXCR. The sample includes hundreds of thousands of distinct CDR3 sequences, around a third of them seen just once. The sample consisted of cultured PBMCs, taken from culture after CMV antigen stimulation. V is TRBV6-6 and J is TRBJ2-5, with TRBD1 as a possible D gene (6 bases). The sequence derives from a human donor in good health (CMV status not recorded). Some clones in this sample may be carry-over from other donors' samples. DNA of the CDR3: TGTGCCAGCAGTCGGACAGTTCAGTACCAAGAGACCCAGTACTTC. Its protein product is CASSRTVQYQETQYF.